This T cell receptor (beta chain) was documented in a study of blood T cell repertoires in COVID-19. On the study more broadly: Samples came from the United States, Italy and Spain, spanning acute and convalescent COVID-19. The cDNA or gDNA used as material had been derived from T cells, B-cell-depleted T cells, or PBMCs.

The CDR3 extends over 15 amino acids. Germline lookup yields CDR1 LGHDT and CDR2 YNNKEL (reference sequence). The V segment lost 1 base and the J segment 4 bases; nucleotides outside the gene matches: 2. Original processing notes: By means of reference gene primer amplification, nucleated cell counts were estimated. The assay was immunoSEQ multiplex PCR, and TCRdb's table has in-frame clones only and misses some. V, J and clone size are taken as reported in that table, and D and trimming were inferred from the DNA itself. Of over 100,000 clones listed, around 90% are singletons. The sequencing sample was made of peripheral blood. The J gene is TRBJ1-2, the V gene TRBV3-1 (or the pseudogene TRBV3-2), with 11 bases aligning to TRBD1. The TCR sequence derives from a man between 50 and 59 years old with active COVID-19. CDR3: CASSQGTGGGYGYTF. The DNA of the CDR3 is TGTGCCAGCAGCCAAGGGACAGGGGGCGGCTATGGCTACACCTTC.